This record concerns one T cell receptor (beta chain) sequence. Genomic DNA from each subset was divided evenly over several immunoSEQ plates. Using immunoSEQ multiplex PCR, the repertoire was profiled, and TCRdb retains in-frame clones only, with some absent. Altogether more than 2,000,000 clones are present, 85% to 95% being singletons, with the ten largest covering around 0.14%. The data were obtained in a study of shared clonotypes between healthy human individuals. Germline CDR1 SNHLY, CDR2 FYNNEI. CDR3 size: 15 residues. V lost 4 bases and J lost 0, with 10 bases in between. This clonotype was obtained from a man younger than 35 in good health. The chain couples TRBV2 to TRBJ1-3, with no clear D. Sequenced material: naive CD4+ T cells sorted from blood. Subset indicated: CD45RA+ positively selected. The CDR3 DNA reads as TGTGCCAGCAGTGCGTTGTTTGCCTCTGGAAACACCATATATTTT. Translated: CASSALFASGNTIYF. The full variable domain, with the rest looked up from reference TRBV2 and TRBJ1-3, is EPEVTQTPSHQVTQMGQEVILRCVPISNHLYFYWYRQILGQKVEFLVSFYNNEISEKSEIFDDQFSVERPDGSNFTLKIRSTKLEDSAMYFCASSALFASGNTIYFGEGSWLTVV.